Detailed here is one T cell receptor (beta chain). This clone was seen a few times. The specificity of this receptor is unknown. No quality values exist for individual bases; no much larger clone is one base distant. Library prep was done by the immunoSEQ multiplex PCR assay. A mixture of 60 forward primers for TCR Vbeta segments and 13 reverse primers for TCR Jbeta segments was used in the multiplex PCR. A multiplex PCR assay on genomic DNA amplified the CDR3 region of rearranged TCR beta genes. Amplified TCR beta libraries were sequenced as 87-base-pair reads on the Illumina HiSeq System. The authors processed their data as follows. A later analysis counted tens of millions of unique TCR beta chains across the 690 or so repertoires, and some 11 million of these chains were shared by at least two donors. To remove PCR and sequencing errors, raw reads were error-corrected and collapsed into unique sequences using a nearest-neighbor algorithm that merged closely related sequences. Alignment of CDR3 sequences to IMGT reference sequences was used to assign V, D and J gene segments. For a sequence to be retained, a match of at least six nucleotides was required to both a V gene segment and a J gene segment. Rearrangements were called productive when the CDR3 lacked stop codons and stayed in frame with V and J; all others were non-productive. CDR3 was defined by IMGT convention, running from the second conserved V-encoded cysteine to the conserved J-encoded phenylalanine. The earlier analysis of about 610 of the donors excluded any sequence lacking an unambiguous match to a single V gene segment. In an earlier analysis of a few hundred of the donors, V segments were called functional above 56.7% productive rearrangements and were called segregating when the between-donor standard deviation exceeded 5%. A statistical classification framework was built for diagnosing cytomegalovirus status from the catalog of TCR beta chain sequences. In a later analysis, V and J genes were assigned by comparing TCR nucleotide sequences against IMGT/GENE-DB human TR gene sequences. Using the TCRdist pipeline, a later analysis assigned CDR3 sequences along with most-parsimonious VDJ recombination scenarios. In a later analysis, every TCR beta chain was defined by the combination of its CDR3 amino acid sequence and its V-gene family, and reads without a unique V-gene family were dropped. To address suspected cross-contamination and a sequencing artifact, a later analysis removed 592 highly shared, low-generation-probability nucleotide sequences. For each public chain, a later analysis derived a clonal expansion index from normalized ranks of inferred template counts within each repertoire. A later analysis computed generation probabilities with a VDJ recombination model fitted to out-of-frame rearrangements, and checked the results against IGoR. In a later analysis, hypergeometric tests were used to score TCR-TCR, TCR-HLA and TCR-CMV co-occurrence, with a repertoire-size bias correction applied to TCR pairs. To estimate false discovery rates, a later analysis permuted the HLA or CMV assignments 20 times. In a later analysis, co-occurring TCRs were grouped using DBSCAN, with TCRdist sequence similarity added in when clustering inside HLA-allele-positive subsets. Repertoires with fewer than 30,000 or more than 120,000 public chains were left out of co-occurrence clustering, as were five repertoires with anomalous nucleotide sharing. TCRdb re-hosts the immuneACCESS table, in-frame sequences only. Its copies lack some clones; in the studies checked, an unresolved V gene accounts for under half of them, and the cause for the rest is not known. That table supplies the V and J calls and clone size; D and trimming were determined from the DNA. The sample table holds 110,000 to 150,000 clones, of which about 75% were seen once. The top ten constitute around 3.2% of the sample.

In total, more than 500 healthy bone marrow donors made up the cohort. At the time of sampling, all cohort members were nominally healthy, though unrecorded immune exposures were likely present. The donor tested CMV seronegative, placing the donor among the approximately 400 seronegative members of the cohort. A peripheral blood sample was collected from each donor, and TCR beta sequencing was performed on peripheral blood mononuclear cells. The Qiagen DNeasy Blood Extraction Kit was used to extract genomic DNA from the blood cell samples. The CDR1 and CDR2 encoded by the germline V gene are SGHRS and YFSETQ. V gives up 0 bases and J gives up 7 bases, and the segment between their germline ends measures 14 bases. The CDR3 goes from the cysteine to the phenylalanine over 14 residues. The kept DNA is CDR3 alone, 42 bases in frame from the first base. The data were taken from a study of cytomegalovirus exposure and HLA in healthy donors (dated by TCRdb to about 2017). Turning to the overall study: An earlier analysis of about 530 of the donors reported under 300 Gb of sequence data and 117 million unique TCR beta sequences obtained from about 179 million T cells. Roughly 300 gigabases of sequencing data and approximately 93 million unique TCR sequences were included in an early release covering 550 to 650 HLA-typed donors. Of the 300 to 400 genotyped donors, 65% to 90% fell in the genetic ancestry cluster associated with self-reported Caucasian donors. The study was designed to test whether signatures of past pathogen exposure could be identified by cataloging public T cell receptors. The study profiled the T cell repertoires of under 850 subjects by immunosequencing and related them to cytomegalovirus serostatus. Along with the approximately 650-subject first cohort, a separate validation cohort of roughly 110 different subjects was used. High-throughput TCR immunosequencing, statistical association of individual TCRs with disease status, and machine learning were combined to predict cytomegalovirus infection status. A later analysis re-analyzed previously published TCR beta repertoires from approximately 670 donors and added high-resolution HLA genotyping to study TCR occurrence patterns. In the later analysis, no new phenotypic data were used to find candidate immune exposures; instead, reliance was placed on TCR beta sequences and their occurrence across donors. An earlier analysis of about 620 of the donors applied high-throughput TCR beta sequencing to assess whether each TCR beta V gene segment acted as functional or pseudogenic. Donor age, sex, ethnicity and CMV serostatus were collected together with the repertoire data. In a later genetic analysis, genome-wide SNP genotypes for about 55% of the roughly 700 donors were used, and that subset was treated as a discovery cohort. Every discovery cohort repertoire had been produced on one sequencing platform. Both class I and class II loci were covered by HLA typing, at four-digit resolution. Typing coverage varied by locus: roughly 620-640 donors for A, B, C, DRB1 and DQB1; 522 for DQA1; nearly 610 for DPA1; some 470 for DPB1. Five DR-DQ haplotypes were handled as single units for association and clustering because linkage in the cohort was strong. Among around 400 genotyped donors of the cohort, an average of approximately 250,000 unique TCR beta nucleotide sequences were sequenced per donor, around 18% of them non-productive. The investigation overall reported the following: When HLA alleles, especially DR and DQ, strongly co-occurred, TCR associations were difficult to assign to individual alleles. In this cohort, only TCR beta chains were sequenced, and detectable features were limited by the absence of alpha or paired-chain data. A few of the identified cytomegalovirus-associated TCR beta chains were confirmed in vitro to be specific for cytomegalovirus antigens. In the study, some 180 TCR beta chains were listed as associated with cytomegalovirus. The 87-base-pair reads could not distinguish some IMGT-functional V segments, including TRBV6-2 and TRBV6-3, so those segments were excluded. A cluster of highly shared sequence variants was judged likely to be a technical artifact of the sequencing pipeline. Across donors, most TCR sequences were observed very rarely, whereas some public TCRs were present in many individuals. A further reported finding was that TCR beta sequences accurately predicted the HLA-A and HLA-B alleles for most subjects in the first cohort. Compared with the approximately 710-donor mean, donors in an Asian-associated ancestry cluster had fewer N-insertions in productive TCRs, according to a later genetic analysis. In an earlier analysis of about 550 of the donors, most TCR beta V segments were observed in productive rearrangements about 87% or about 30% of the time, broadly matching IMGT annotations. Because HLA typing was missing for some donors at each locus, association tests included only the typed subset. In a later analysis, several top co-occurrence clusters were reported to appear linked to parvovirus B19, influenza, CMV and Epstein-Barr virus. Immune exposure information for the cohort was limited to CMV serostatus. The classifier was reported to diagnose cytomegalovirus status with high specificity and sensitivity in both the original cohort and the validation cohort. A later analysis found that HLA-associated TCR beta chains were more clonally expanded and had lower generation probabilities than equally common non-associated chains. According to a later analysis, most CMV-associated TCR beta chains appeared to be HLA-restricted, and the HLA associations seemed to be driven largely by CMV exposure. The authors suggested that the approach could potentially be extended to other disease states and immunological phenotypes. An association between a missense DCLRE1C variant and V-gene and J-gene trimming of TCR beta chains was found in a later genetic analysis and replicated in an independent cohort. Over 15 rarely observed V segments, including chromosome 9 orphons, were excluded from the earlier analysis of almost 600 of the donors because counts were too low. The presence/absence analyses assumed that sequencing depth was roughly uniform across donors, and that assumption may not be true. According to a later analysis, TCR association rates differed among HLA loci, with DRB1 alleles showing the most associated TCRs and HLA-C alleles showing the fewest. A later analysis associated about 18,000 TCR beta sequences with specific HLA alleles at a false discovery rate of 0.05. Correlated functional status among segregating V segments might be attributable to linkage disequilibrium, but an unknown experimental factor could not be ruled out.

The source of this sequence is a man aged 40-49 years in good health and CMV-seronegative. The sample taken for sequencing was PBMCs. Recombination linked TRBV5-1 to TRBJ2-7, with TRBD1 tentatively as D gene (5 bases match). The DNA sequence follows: TGCGCCAGCAGCTTGGCTGGCTCTTCAGGGGAGCAGTACTTC. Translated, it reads CASSLAGSSGEQYF.